This T cell receptor beta chain was sequenced during a study of blood T cell repertoires in COVID-19. Study-wide background: Both acute and convalescent COVID-19 samples were obtained from the United States, Italy and Spain. From T cells, B-cell-depleted T cells, or PBMCs came the material, which was cDNA or gDNA.

TCRdb's table, derived via immunoSEQ multiplex PCR, lists solely in-frame clones and lacks some. Here the sample spans about 270,000 clones, roughly 87% being singletons. Living in about two dozen US areas, the participants were between about 18 and 100 years of age. Participants' own reports of clinical history determined their cohort assignment. Sequenced input: PBMCs or T cells enriched from blood (not recorded which). The TCR was taken from a young woman who had recovered from COVID-19.

CDR3 sequence reads: CASGAWGGRPPNEKLFF. The CDR3 DNA reads TGTGCCAGCGGGGCCTGGGGGGGGCGTCCTCCTAATGAAAAACTGTTTTTT. The chain joins TRBV7-9 to TRBJ1-4; TRBD1 might be the D (6 bases). Trimming removed 8 bases from V and 3 bases from J, with 22 bases in between. The CDR3 extends over 17 amino acids. CDR1 is SEHNR, CDR2 FQNEAQ, per germline (reference sequence).